This TCR beta chain is from a study of blood T cell repertoires in COVID-19. Study details: Researchers got acute and convalescent COVID-19 samples from the United States, Italy and Spain. From T cells, B-cell-depleted T cells, or PBMCs came the material, which was cDNA or gDNA.

Original processing notes: Estimates of nucleated cell counts were drawn from the amplification of reference gene primers. Some clones are missing from TCRdb's copy, which holds only in-frame ones; the method was immunoSEQ multiplex PCR. From that table come the V and J calls and clone size; the DNA was used to work out D and trimming. This sample yields about 36,000 clones, of which nearly 90% are seen a single time; under 30% belongs to the top ten. This CDR3 spans 14 amino acids. Germline V gives CDR1 LNHDA, CDR2 SQIVND (reference sequence). The V end lost 4 bases, the J end lost 7 bases, and 13 bases lay between the germline ends.

The sequencing sample was made of peripheral blood. The chain links TRBV19 to TRBJ2-2, with D possibly matching TRBD2 (6 bases). This clonotype was obtained from a man between 60 and 70 years old with active or convalescent COVID-19. CDR3 in amino acids: CASSTPPGGGELFF. Written as DNA, the CDR3 is TGTGCCAGTAGTACCCCACCCGGGGGCGGGGAGCTGTTTTTT.